The clone carrying this T cell receptor beta chain appeared a few times. What it binds is unknown. With V trimmed by 3 bases and J by 7 bases, 21 bases remained unmatched. There are 19 residues in the CDR3. Germline V CDR1 and CDR2: DFQATT, SNEGSKA (reference sequence). The sample belongs to a study of early T cells in non-severe SARS-CoV-2 infection. Findings and caveats of the study: VDJdb-based matching was biased toward anti-spike CD8 responses and missed private and CD4 specificities.

Unique molecular identifiers (one per individual cDNA molecule) were attached. TCRdb analysed the 5' RACE reads with MiXCR anew, one entry per CDR3 protein. The sample gives tens of thousands of distinct CDR3 sequences, 5.7% of which show up once; over 5% is in the top ten. The receptor was derived from an adult who was a healthcare worker with PCR-confirmed SARS-CoV-2 infection or an uninfected control (not recorded which). Source material: whole blood. The rearrangement uses TRBV20-1 and TRBJ2-3, with 11 bases aligning to TRBD2. CDR3 in amino acids: CSASLLAGVRSAEGNTQYF. DNA of the CDR3: TGCAGTGCTAGCCTACTAGCGGGAGTCCGCAGTGCCGAGGGGAATACGCAGTATTTT.